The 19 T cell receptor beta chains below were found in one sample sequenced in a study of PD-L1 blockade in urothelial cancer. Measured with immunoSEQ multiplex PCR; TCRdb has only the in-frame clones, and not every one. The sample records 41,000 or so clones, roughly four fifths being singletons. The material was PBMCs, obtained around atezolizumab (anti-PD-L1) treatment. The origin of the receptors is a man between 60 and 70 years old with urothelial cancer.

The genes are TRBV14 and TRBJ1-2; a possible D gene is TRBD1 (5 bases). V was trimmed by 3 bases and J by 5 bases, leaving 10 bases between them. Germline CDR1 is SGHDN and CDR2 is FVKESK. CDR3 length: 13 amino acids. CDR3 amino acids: CASSHPGLYGYTF. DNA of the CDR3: TGTGCCAGCAGCCATCCAGGGCTATATGGCTACACCTTC.

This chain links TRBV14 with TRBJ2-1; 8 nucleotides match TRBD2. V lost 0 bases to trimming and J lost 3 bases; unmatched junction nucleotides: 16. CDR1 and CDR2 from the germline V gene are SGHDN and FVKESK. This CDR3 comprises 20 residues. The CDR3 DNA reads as TGTGCCAGCAGCCAAGATGGATTATACTCAAGCGGGGGACTCTACAATGAGCAGTTCTTC. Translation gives CASSQDGLYSSGGLYNEQFF.

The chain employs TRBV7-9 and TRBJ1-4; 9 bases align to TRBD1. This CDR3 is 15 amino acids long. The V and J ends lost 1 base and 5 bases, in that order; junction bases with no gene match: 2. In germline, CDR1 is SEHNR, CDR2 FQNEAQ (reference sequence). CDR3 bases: TGTGCCAGCAGCTTAGTCACAGGGGGCAATGAAAAACTGTTTTTT. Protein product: CASSLVTGGNEKLFF. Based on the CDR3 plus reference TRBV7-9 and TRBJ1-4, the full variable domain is DTGVSQNPRHKITKRGQNVTFRCDPISEHNRLYWYRQTLGQGPEFLTYFQNEAQLEKSRLLSDRFSAERPKGSFSTLEIQRTEQGDSAMYLCASSLVTGGNEKLFFGSGTQLSVL.

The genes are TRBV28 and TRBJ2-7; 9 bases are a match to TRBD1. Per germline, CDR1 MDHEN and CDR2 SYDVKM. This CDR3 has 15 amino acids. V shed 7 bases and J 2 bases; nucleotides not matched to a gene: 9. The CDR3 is CASTLGRQGAYEQYF. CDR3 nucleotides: TGTGCCAGCACCCTGGGGAGACAGGGGGCCTACGAGCAGTACTTC.

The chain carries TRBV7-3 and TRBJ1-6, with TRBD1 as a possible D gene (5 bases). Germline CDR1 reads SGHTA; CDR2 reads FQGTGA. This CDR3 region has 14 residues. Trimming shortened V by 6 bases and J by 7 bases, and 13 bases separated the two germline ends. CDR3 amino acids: CASSRDGGNSPLHF. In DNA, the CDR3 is TGTGCCAGCAGTCGGGACGGGGGAAATTCACCCCTCCACTTT.

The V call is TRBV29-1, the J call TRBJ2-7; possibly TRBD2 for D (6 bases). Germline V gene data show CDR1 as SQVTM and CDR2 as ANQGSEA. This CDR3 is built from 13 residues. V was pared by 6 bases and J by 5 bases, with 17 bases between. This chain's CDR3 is CSVLKTSYHEQYF. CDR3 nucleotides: TGCAGCGTACTAAAGACTAGTTACCACGAGCAGTACTTC.

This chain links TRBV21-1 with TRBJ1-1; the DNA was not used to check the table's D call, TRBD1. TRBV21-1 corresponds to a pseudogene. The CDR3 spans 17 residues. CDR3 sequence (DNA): TGTGCCAGCAGCCCTTGGGGACAGGGGGTCATGAACACTGAAGCTTTCTTT. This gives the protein CASSPWGQGVMNTEAFF.

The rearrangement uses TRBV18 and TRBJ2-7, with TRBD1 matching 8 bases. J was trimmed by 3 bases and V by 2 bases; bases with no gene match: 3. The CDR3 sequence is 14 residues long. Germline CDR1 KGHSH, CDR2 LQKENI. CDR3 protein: CASSPIQGDYEQYF. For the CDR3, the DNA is TGTGCCAGCTCACCAATACAGGGGGACTACGAGCAGTACTTC.

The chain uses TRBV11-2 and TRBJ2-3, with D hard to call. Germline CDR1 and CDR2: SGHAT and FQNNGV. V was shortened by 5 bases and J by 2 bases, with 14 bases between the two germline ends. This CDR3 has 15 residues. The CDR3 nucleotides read TGTGCCAGCAGCCCCATTGGCGGAGCCACAGATACGCAGTATTTT. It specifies CASSPIGGATDTQYF.

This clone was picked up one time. The CDR3 nucleotides are TGCGCCAGCAGCCAAGAAAGCCTAGCGGGGAGCGCGAACACCGGGGAGCTGTTTTTT. Translating gives CASSQESLAGSANTGELFF. The chain recombines TRBV4-1 with TRBJ2-2, with 9 bases matching TRBD2. V gave up 0 bases and J gave up 0 bases; unmatched junction bases: 8. This CDR3 spans 19 amino acids. Germline assignment: CDR1 MGHRA and CDR2 YSYEKL.

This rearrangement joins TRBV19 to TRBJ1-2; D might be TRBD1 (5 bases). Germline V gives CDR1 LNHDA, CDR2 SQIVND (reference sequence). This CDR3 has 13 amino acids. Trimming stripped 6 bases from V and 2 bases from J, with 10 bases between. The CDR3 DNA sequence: TGTGCCAGTAGGCCGGGACTGAACTATGGCTACACCTTC. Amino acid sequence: CASRPGLNYGYTF.

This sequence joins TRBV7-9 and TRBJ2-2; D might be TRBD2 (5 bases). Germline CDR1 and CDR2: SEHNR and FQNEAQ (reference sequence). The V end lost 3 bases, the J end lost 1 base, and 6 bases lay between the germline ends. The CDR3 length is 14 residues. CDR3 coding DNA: TGTGCCAGCAGCTTCGGGGAGAACACCGGGGAGCTGTTTTTT. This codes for CASSFGENTGELFF.

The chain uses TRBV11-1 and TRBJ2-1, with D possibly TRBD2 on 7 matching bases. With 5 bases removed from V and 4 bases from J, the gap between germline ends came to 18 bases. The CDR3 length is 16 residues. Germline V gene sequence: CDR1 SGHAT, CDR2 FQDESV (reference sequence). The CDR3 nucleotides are TGTGCCAGCAGCCCCAGGGGCCAGCGGGGTTACAATGAGCAGTTCTTC. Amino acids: CASSPRGQRGYNEQFF.

CDR3 region: CASSLEVRGTIGTEAFF. Here the CDR3 DNA reads TGTGCCAGCAGTTTGGAGGTGAGGGGGACCATCGGCACTGAAGCTTTCTTT. V usage is TRBV27 and J usage is TRBJ1-1, with TRBD1 as a possible D gene (6 bases). The germline V gene has CDR1 MNHEY and CDR2 SMNVEV (reference sequence). The CDR3 covers 17 residues. Trimming shortened V by 3 bases and J by 4 bases, and 21 bases separated the two germline ends.

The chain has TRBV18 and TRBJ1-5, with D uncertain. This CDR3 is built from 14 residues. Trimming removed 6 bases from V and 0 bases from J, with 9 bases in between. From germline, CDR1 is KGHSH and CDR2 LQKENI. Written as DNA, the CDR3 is TGTGCCAGCTCCGCGGGGAATAGCAATCAGCCCCAGCATTTT. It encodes CASSAGNSNQPQHF. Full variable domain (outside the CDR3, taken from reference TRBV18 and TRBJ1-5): NAGVMQNPRHLVRRRGQEARLRCSPMKGHSHVYWYRQLPEEGLKFMVYLQKENIIDESGMPKERFSAEFPKEGPSILRIQQVVRGDSAAYFCASSAGNSNQPQHFGDGTRLSIL.

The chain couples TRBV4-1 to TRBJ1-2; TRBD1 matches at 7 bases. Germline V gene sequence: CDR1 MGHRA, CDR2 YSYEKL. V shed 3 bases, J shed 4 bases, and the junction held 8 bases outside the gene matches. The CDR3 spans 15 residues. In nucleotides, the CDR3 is TGCGCCAGCAGCCAGCCGGACAGGACCCTCTATGGCTACACCTTC. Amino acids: CASSQPDRTLYGYTF.

The CDR3 DNA reads TGTGCCAGCAGTCAAGTAGCAGGGGGTTTGGGGGATACTGAAGCTTTCTTT. As protein: CASSQVAGGLGDTEAFF. The genes are TRBV6-1 and TRBJ1-1, with TRBD1 identical over 7 bases. This CDR3 has 17 amino acids. The germline V gene encodes CDR1 MNHNS and CDR2 SASEGT. V lost 5 bases, J lost 5 bases, and 17 bases stayed unmatched.

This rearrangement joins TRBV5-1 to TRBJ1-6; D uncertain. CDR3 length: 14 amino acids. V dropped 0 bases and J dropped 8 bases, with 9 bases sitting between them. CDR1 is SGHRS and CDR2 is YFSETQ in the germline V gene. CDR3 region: CASSLGSSDSPLHF. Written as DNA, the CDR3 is TGCGCCAGCAGCTTGGGTTCTTCGGATTCACCCCTCCACTTT.

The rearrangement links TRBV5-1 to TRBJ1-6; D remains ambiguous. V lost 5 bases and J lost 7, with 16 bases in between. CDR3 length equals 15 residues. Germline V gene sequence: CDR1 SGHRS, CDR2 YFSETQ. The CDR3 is CASSPLSQKNSPLHF. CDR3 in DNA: TGCGCCAGCAGTCCCCTATCACAGAAGAATTCACCCCTCCACTTT.